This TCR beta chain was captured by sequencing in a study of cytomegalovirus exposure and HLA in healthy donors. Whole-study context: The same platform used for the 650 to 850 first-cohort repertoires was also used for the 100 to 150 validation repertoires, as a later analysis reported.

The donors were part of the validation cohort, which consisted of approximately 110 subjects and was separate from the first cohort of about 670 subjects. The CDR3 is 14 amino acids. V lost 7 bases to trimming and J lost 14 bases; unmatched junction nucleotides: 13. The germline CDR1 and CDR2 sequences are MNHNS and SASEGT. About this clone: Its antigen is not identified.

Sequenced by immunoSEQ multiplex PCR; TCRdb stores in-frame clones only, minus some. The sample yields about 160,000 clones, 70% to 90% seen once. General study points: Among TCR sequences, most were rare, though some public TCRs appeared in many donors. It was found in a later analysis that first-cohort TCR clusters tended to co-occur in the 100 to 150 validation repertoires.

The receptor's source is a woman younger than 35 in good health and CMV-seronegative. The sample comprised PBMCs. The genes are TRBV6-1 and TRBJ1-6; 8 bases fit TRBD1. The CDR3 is CASITGGTGLTLHF. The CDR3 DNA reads TGTGCCAGCATAACCGGAGGGACAGGTCTCACCCTCCACTTT.